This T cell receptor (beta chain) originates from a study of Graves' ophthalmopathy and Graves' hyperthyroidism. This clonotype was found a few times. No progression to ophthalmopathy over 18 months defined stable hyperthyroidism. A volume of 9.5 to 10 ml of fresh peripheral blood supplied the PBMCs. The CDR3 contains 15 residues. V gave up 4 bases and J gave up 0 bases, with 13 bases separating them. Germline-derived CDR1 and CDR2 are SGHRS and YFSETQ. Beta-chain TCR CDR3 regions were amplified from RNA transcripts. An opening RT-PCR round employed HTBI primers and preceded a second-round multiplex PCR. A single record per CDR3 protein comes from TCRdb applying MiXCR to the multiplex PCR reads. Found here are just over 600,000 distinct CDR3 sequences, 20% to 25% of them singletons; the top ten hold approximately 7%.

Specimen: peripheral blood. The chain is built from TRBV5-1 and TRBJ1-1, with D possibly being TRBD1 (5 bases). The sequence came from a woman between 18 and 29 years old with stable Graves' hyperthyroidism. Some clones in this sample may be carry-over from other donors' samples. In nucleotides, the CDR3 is TGCGCCAGCAGCCCAGAACAGGCTTTGAACACTGAAGCTTTCTTT. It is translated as CASSPEQALNTEAFF.